Only one count was recorded for the clone carrying this TCR beta chain. Its antigen is undetermined. TCRdb ran MiXCR on the 5' RACE reads and lists one entry per CDR3 protein. The table shows some 300,000 distinct CDR3 sequences, with approximately 3.8% occurring only once. The sample belongs to a study of T cells after yellow fever vaccination. Regarding the study as a whole: A small proportion of clonotypes was detected in both the CD4 and CD8 compartments.

Per the germline V gene, CDR1 is SGHNT and CDR2 is YYREEE (reference sequence). The CDR3 has 15 amino acids. With 0 bases removed from V and 7 bases from J, the gap between germline ends came to 16 bases. Sample: PBMCs, taken on the day of the yellow fever booster vaccination. The origin of this receptor is a young man who received the YFV17D yellow fever vaccine. The chain links TRBV5-4 to TRBJ2-5, with a possible D match to TRBD1 (5 bases). CDR3 residues: CASSLEDWGAGTQYF. The CDR3 DNA sequence: TGTGCCAGCAGCTTGGAGGATTGGGGCGCCGGGACCCAGTACTTC.